Each of the 20 T cell receptor beta chains below was sequenced from the same sample in a study of cytomegalovirus exposure and HLA in healthy donors. The PCR had 60 Vbeta and 13 Jbeta primers. Sequencing used immunoSEQ multiplex PCR; TCRdb keeps in-frame clones, though not all of them. The table lists about 100,000 clones, about 77% of them singletons, with 4% in the top ten. The sample comprised PBMCs. The receptors shown here come from a woman aged 50 to 60 in good health and CMV-seropositive.

The CDR3: CASSLVGQAGTDTQYF. The CDR3 DNA is TGCGCCAGCAGCTTGGTGGGACAGGCGGGCACAGATACGCAGTATTTT. The chain joins TRBV5-1 to TRBJ2-3, with 8 nucleotides matching TRBD1. The CDR3 is made up of 16 amino acids. Germline lookup yields CDR1 SGHRS and CDR2 YFSETQ. The junction had 4 bases not matched to a gene; V was cut back by 0 bases and J by 1 base.

The rearrangement joins TRBV6-5 to TRBJ2-5, with 7 bases lining up with TRBD1. The trim removed 4 bases at V and 5 bases at J, leaving 4 bases unmatched. The CDR3 is made up of 13 amino acids. Germline V gives CDR1 MNHEY, CDR2 SVGAGI. The CDR3 nucleotides read TGTGCCAGCAGTTTACAGGGGTTGGAGACCCAGTACTTC. The encoded protein is CASSLQGLETQYF.

As concerns this clone: One junction end disagrees with the germline gene, perhaps due to a read error. Other nucleotide sequences in the sample specify the same CDR3. This chain joins TRBV18 and TRBJ2-6, with 7 bases identical to TRBD2. This CDR3 spans 16 amino acids. In germline, CDR1 is KGHSH, CDR2 LQKENI. The CDR3 sequence: CTPGGDYFSGANVLTF. CDR3 DNA: TGCACGCCAGGCGGGGACTACTTCTCTGGGGCCAACGTCCTGACTTTC.

This clone was counted a few times. This rearrangement joins TRBV2 to TRBJ2-1, with TRBD2 as a possible D gene (5 bases). This CDR3 has 14 residues. From germline, CDR1 is SNHLY and CDR2 FYNNEI. The V and J ends lost 5 bases and 3 bases respectively, with 11 bases between them. As DNA, the CDR3 is TGTGCCAGCAGTTTACTAGAGATCTACAATGAGCAGTTCTTC. It specifies CASSLLEIYNEQFF.

The rearrangement links TRBV18 to TRBJ1-4; TRBD1 is a possible D gene (5 bases). V lost 3 bases, J lost 7 bases, and 15 bases lay in between. The germline CDR1 and CDR2 sequences are KGHSH and LQKENI. CDR3 length: 15 residues. The CDR3 region has the DNA TGTGCCAGCTCACCGGGCAGGGCAACGGGTGAAAAACTGTTTTTT. It translates to CASSPGRATGEKLFF.

V gene TRBV19 combines with J gene TRBJ2-3, with no clear D. The CDR3 covers 13 residues. Germline V gene lookup returns CDR1 LNHDA and CDR2 SQIVND (reference sequence). Trimming took 11 bases from V and 1 from J, leaving 13 bases between them. The CDR3 sequence is CASRPSGTDTQYF. For the CDR3, the DNA is TGTGCCTCCCGCCCGAGCGGCACAGATACGCAGTATTTT.

The CDR3 coding sequence is TGTGCCAGCAGTCAAAGGACAGGGTACACCGGGGAGCTGTTTTTT. Encoded protein: CASSQRTGYTGELFF. The rearrangement links TRBV11-2 to TRBJ2-2, with TRBD1 matching over 8 bases. Germline V CDR1 and CDR2: SGHAT, FQNNGV. Germline trimming cut 6 bases from V and 3 bases from J; bases unmatched to any gene: 6. The CDR3 totals 15 residues. The full variable domain, rest sourced from reference TRBV11-2 and TRBJ2-2, is EAGVAQSPRYKIIEKRQSVAFWCNPISGHATLYWYQQILGQGPKLLIQFQNNGVVDDSQLPKDRFSAERLKGVDSTLKIQPAKLEDSAVYLCASSQRTGYTGELFFGEGSRLTVL.

In its sample, this clone was seen a few times. This chain links TRBV5-6 with TRBJ1-2; 7 bases fit TRBD1. J was trimmed by 8 bases and V by 2 bases; bases with no gene match: 6. The CDR3 has 13 residues. Germline V gene lookup returns CDR1 SGHDT and CDR2 YYEEEE. The CDR3 DNA follows: TGTGCCAGCAGCTTTTCCCGACAGGGAGGCTACACCTTC. Translated, it gives CASSFSRQGGYTF.

The chain combines TRBV5-5 with TRBJ1-1; D remains unclear. The CDR3 is 13 residues long. Germline CDR1 reads SGHKS; CDR2 reads YYEKEE (reference sequence). The germline V and J ends were trimmed by 4 bases and 1 base, with 8 bases remaining between them. The CDR3, as DNA: TGTGCCAGCAGCCCCTACGGGAACACTGAAGCTTTCTTT. Translated, it gives CASSPYGNTEAFF.

V usage is TRBV18 and J usage is TRBJ1-6, with 7 bases aligning to TRBD1. V lost 4 bases, J lost 5 bases, and 8 bases stayed unmatched. Germline lookup yields CDR1 KGHSH and CDR2 LQKENI. The CDR3 has 16 amino acids. For the CDR3, the DNA is TGTGCCAGCTCACTAAACAGGGGTGTGAATAATTCACCCCTCCACTTT. Protein: CASSLNRGVNNSPLHF.

The chain has TRBV6-5 and TRBJ2-1; TRBD2 agrees at 8 bases. Germline V gene lookup returns CDR1 MNHEY and CDR2 SVGAGI. With 6 bases clipped from V and 5 bases from J, the junction kept 9 bases outside the gene matches. The length of the CDR3 is 15 residues. CDR3 sequence (DNA): TGTGCCAGCAGCTCTAGCAGCGGGAGAGACAATGAGCAGTTCTTC. Its translation is CASSSSSGRDNEQFF.

The V gene is TRBV5-1, the J gene TRBJ1-1; D is perhaps TRBD1 (6 bases). V lost 4 bases and J lost 2, with 24 bases in between. The germline gives CDR1 SGHRS, CDR2 YFSETQ. The CDR3 is 18 amino acids. CDR3 sequence reads: CASSSKQIGQMINTEAFF. The DNA of the CDR3 is TGCGCCAGCAGCAGTAAACAAATCGGACAGATGATTAACACTGAAGCTTTCTTT.

The genes are TRBV29-1 and TRBJ1-2; tentative D call: TRBD1 (6 bases). CDR1 is SQVTM, CDR2 ANQGSEA, per germline. Trimming pared 6 bases from V and 3 bases from J, leaving 11 bases between. The CDR3 runs 12 residues. This CDR3 is CSVLQGDYGYTF. CDR3 nucleotides: TGCAGCGTCCTACAGGGAGACTATGGCTACACCTTC.

The chain uses TRBV18 and TRBJ2-1, with 7 bases identical to TRBD1. CDR3 length: 16 amino acids. Germline CDR1 reads KGHSH; CDR2 reads LQKENI. Germline trimming cut 5 bases from V and 2 bases from J; bases unmatched to any gene: 9. The CDR3 spells CASSVRTGQAYNEQFF. In DNA, the CDR3 is TGTGCCAGCTCAGTCCGGACAGGTCAAGCCTACAATGAGCAGTTCTTC.

This chain joins TRBV6-1 and TRBJ1-1; no firm D call. Deletions cut 9 bases from V and 0 bases from J, with 5 bases between. CDR1 is MNHNS, CDR2 SASEGT, per germline. The CDR3 sequence is 11 residues long. Written as DNA, the CDR3 is TGTGCCAGTTCCATGAACACTGAAGCTTTCTTT. It encodes CASSMNTEAFF.

This clone was counted a few times. The rearrangement uses TRBV30 and TRBJ2-7, with TRBD2 identical over 7 bases. The CDR3 runs 12 residues. Germline V lookup: CDR1 GTSNPN, CDR2 SVGIG (reference sequence). CDR3 bases: TGTGCTCAACGGAGCGGGACTTACGAGCAGTACTTC. This gives the protein CAQRSGTYEQYF.

This chain links TRBV18 with TRBJ2-7, with a weak D call TRBD2 (5 bases). The V and J ends lost 3 bases and 7 bases respectively, with 19 bases between them. This CDR3 region has 15 residues. The germline V gene encodes CDR1 KGHSH and CDR2 LQKENI. This chain's CDR3 is CASSPNSVIPREQYF. CDR3 in DNA: TGTGCCAGCTCACCTAATAGCGTAATCCCTCGGGAGCAGTACTTC. The variable domain in full, with the rest retrieved from reference TRBV18 and TRBJ2-7, is NAGVMQNPRHLVRRRGQEARLRCSPMKGHSHVYWYRQLPEEGLKFMVYLQKENIIDESGMPKERFSAEFPKEGPSILRIQQVVRGDSAAYFCASSPNSVIPREQYFGPGTRLTVT.

The chain combines TRBV16 with TRBJ1-6; 7 bases fit TRBD1. This CDR3 region has 16 residues. The ends lost 4 bases at V and 8 bases at J; junction bases unmatched: 11. The V gene's germline CDR1 is KGHSY and CDR2 FQNENV. CDR3 in amino acids: CASSLHPTGQDSPLHF. The CDR3 DNA reads TGTGCCAGCAGCCTACACCCGACAGGGCAGGATTCACCCCTCCACTTT.

The chain carries TRBV5-1 and TRBJ2-2; D is possibly TRBD1 (5 bases). Looked up from germline, CDR1 is SGHRS and CDR2 is YFSETQ. Trimming removed 5 bases at V and 1 base at J, with 15 bases between. This CDR3 has 16 residues. Here the CDR3 DNA reads TGCGCCAGCAGAGTTGGGGCCAGAGTGAACACCGGGGAGCTGTTTTTT. Protein sequence: CASRVGARVNTGELFF.

This clone showed up just a few times. The genes are TRBV9 and TRBJ2-1, with a weak D call TRBD2 (7 bases). Trimming removed 3 bases at V and 9 bases at J, with 22 bases between. This CDR3 is built from 16 residues. Per germline, CDR1 SGDLS and CDR2 YYNGEE. CDR3 nucleotide sequence: TGTGCCAGCAGCGAGGGGGTCGTGGGGGGGATGGCTGAGCAGTTCTTC. Protein sequence: CASSEGVVGGMAEQFF.